This T cell receptor (beta chain) is from a study of cytomegalovirus exposure and HLA in healthy donors (dated by TCRdb to between 2016 and 2019). Study-wide context: According to a later analysis, the roughly 130 validation repertoires were produced on the same platform as the roughly 600 repertoires of the first cohort. The aim of the study was to test whether cataloging public T cell receptors could identify signatures of past pathogen exposure. A separate validation cohort of roughly 110 different subjects was used in addition to the 666-subject first cohort. To predict cytomegalovirus infection status, the study combined high-throughput TCR immunosequencing, statistical association of individual TCRs with disease status, and machine learning. Study-wide conclusions, independent of this receptor: The classifier was reported to diagnose cytomegalovirus status with high specificity and sensitivity in both the original cohort and the validation cohort. In a later analysis, TCRs clustered in the first cohort were found to also tend to co-occur in the 130 or so validation repertoires, with approximately 94% of cluster scores above 0. In vitro tests confirmed that a few of the cytomegalovirus-associated TCR beta chains recognize cytomegalovirus antigens. Most TCR sequences were seen in very few donors, while some public TCRs were found in many individuals. The validation cohort had no HLA typing available for a later analysis, so co-occurrence within that cohort was assessed over all 120 or so repertoires. In the study, roughly 160 TCR beta chains were listed as associated with cytomegalovirus. The authors suggested that the approach could potentially be generalized to other disease states and immunological phenotypes.

Separate from the approximately 730-subject first cohort, the validation cohort of roughly 130 subjects was the group to which the donors belonged. CDR1 and CDR2, per the germline V gene, are SNHLY and FYNNEI. The junction carries 13 bases between V and J, which are trimmed by 1 base and 1 base respectively. From the cysteine up to the phenylalanine, the CDR3 has a length of 16 residues. The CDR3 DNA has 48 bases and is translated from base 1. The receptor library was made with the immunoSEQ multiplex PCR assay. Per the source publication's procedure: A statistical classification framework was built for diagnosing cytomegalovirus status from the catalog of TCR beta chain sequences. The table comes from immuneACCESS by way of TCRdb, which keeps in-frame sequences with V and J called. Part of the clones is missing from these tables; in studies checked, under half for an unresolved V gene and the rest for unknown reasons. V and J calls plus clone size are reproduced from that table; the DNA served to infer D and trimming. The sample records over 200,000 clones, 85% to 90% of which are singletons. Clones ranked in the top ten supply 2.5% to 3.5% of the sample.

This clone has a single count. Its antigen is still unknown. The sample holds no much larger clone one base away, and base qualities are not on file. The sequence was collected from a woman aged 18-29 years in good health and CMV-seronegative. The rearranged chain carries TRBV2 and TRBJ1-1; TRBD1 might be the D gene, on 6 matching bases. Sequenced sample: PBMCs. Read as DNA, the sequence is TGTGCCAGCAGTGAAGTATCTGGACAGCCGAACACTGAAGCTTTCTTT. This encodes CASSEVSGQPNTEAFF.